Below, 31 T cell receptor beta chains from the same sample are listed, as sequenced in a study of blood T cell repertoires in COVID-19. TCRdb keeps only in-frame clones here, not all; method: immunoSEQ multiplex PCR. In the table there are about 190,000 clones, roughly four fifths of which are singletons. The sample consisted of peripheral blood. These receptors were obtained from a woman in her forties or fifties with acute or convalescent COVID-19.

The genes are TRBV19 and TRBJ1-2, with 8 bases identical to TRBD1. After removal of 5 bases from V and 8 bases from J, the junction contained 13 bases not matched to a gene. This CDR3 comprises 15 residues. Germline-derived CDR1 and CDR2 are LNHDA and SQIVND (reference sequence). In DNA, the CDR3 is TGTGCCAGTAGTGCCAACCGGGACAGGATCTTCGGCTACACCTTC. This encodes CASSANRDRIFGYTF.

The chain employs TRBV7-2 and TRBJ1-5, with TRBD1 as a possible D gene (6 bases). V was cut by 4 bases and J by 5 bases, with 15 bases left in between. The CDR3 extends over 15 amino acids. The germline CDR1 and CDR2 sequences are SGHTA and FQGNSA. The CDR3 DNA follows: TGTGCCAGCAGCTCAAAAACAGGGAGGGATCAGCCCCAGCATTTT. Amino acids: CASSSKTGRDQPQHF.

The V call is TRBV6-2 or TRBV6-3, the J call TRBJ1-5; no definite D call. This CDR3 comprises 14 residues. The V gene lost 6 bases and the J gene lost 4 bases, with 13 bases spanning the gap. CDR1 is MNHEY, CDR2 SVGEGT, per germline. Here the CDR3 DNA reads TGTGCCAGCAGCAGCCCCCACAGTAATCAGCCCCAGCATTTT. It is translated as CASSSPHSNQPQHF.

The V and J genes are TRBV9 and TRBJ2-7, with D perhaps matching TRBD1 (5 bases). Looked up from germline, CDR1 is SGDLS and CDR2 is YYNGEE. V lost 3 bases to trimming and J lost 2 bases, with 18 bases between them. CDR3 length equals 16 residues. The CDR3 here is CASSAPPRGPTYEQYF. The CDR3 coding sequence is TGTGCCAGCAGCGCCCCTCCAAGGGGTCCTACCTACGAGCAGTACTTC.

The rearrangement uses TRBV28 and TRBJ1-6; D is unclear. CDR3 length: 16 amino acids. The V end lost 1 base, the J end lost 6 bases, and 13 bases lay between the germline ends. Germline V gene lookup returns CDR1 MDHEN and CDR2 SYDVKM. CDR3 DNA: TGTGCCAGCAGTTTATCCTGGGGAGGTAGTAATTCACCCCTCCACTTT. It is translated as CASSLSWGGSNSPLHF.

The V gene is TRBV16, the J gene TRBJ2-2; D remains ambiguous. The CDR3 is 14 amino acids. Looked up from germline, CDR1 is KGHSY and CDR2 is FQNENV. V shed 8 bases and J shed 0 bases, with 10 bases lying between them. CDR3 amino acids: CASRNNANTGELFF. The DNA for the CDR3 is TGTGCCAGCCGCAACAACGCGAACACCGGGGAGCTGTTTTTT.

This clone was seen a single time. The J gene is TRBJ2-7, the V gene TRBV6-2 or TRBV6-3; tentative D call: TRBD1 (6 bases). This CDR3 is 13 amino acids long. Germline values: CDR1 MNHEY, CDR2 SVGEGT. Trimming took off 5 bases at V and 4 bases at J, with 12 bases between the two ends. The CDR3, as DNA: TGTGCCAGCAGTCCGGACAGCGCTTACGAGCAGTACTTC. Amino acids: CASSPDSAYEQYF.

The V and J genes are TRBV29-1 and TRBJ1-4; 9 bases agree with TRBD1. Germline V gene data show CDR1 as SQVTM and CDR2 as ANQGSEA. This CDR3 is 17 amino acids long. Trimming at V came to 4 bases and at J to 8 bases, leaving 17 bases not matched to a gene. The CDR3 is CSVGELGQGFVNEKLFF. Written as DNA, the CDR3 is TGCAGCGTTGGAGAGCTGGGACAGGGTTTTGTAAACGAAAAACTGTTTTTT.

The chain has TRBV6-2 or TRBV6-3 and TRBJ1-5, with 7 bases that match TRBD1. This CDR3 region has 15 residues. CDR1 is MNHEY and CDR2 is SVGEGT in the germline V gene. V gave up 0 bases and J gave up 3 bases; unmatched junction bases: 2. The CDR3 spells CASSYSTGNNQPQHF. The CDR3 region has the DNA TGTGCCAGCAGTTACTCGACAGGGAACAATCAGCCCCAGCATTTT.

This chain uses TRBV6-2 or TRBV6-3 with TRBJ2-7, with TRBD2 identical over 7 bases. The CDR3 contains 15 residues. V lost 5 bases and J lost 2; bases outside the gene matches: 9. Germline values: CDR1 MNHEY, CDR2 SVGEGT. The CDR3 DNA follows: TGTGCCAGCAGTGACGCAGCGGGGCAGACCTACGAGCAGTACTTC. The encoded protein is CASSDAAGQTYEQYF.

The rearrangement joins TRBV10-2 to TRBJ2-5; maybe TRBD2 (6 bases). Deletions cut 4 bases from V and 5 bases from J, with 11 bases between. The germline V gene encodes CDR1 WSHSY and CDR2 SAAADI. This CDR3 has 13 residues. CDR3 loop: CASSVGGTETQYF. CDR3 sequence (DNA): TGCGCCAGCAGTGTAGGAGGGACGGAGACCCAGTACTTC.

The rearrangement joins TRBV11-2 to TRBJ2-1, with a weak D call TRBD1 (6 bases). Germline CDR1 and CDR2: SGHAT and FQNNGV. V gave up 4 bases and J gave up 5 bases, with 21 bases separating them. This CDR3 has 17 amino acids. Here the CDR3 DNA reads TGTGCCAGCAGCTGGGACATGGGGAGAATCCTTCACAATGAGCAGTTCTTC. Translation gives CASSWDMGRILHNEQFF.

The chain couples TRBV28 to TRBJ1-2; 7 nucleotides match TRBD1. J was trimmed by 4 bases and V by 5 bases; bases with no gene match: 10. The CDR3 is made up of 15 amino acids. Germline V gene lookup returns CDR1 MDHEN and CDR2 SYDVKM. DNA of the CDR3: TGTGCCAGCAGTCTTCCCGGGACAGAGAGCTATGGCTACACCTTC. This translates into CASSLPGTESYGYTF.

The gene calls are TRBV28 and TRBJ1-3; D is possibly TRBD1 (6 bases). Looked up from germline, CDR1 is MDHEN and CDR2 is SYDVKM. The CDR3 length is 16 residues. V lost 6 bases to trimming and J lost 7 bases, with 22 bases between them. The CDR3 sequence is CASSPASQGRRNTIYF. The CDR3 bases are TGTGCCAGCAGCCCGGCGTCACAGGGTAGACGGAACACCATATATTTT.

The V and J genes are TRBV5-5 and TRBJ2-7; TRBD2 might be the D (6 bases). Germline V gene sequence: CDR1 SGHKS, CDR2 YYEKEE (reference sequence). V lost 1 base to trimming and J lost 4 bases, with 18 bases between them. The CDR3 is made up of 16 amino acids. The CDR3 DNA reads TGTGCCAGCAGCTTGTATGGGGGACTCGGAGGATACGAGCAGTACTTC. Amino acids: CASSLYGGLGGYEQYF.

The CDR3 is CASSIAEARWANTGELFF. For the CDR3, the DNA is TGTGCCAGTAGTATAGCAGAGGCAAGGTGGGCGAACACCGGGGAGCTGTTTTTT. V is TRBV19 and J is TRBJ2-2; D is uncertain. Germline CDR1 is LNHDA and CDR2 is SQIVND (reference sequence). This CDR3 has 18 residues. V shed 1 base and J shed 0 bases, with 15 bases lying between them.

The table lists this clone with a count of one. The chain uses TRBV2 and TRBJ2-3, with 7 positions matching TRBD2. In germline, CDR1 is SNHLY, CDR2 FYNNEI. The CDR3 extends over 12 amino acids. J was trimmed by 4 bases and V by 8 bases; bases with no gene match: 3. The chain's CDR3 is CASRRGADTQYF. The CDR3 DNA sequence: TGTGCCAGCCGCCGGGGGGCAGATACGCAGTATTTT.

About this clone: Other DNA sequences from this sample encode an identical CDR3 as well. The V call is TRBV10-3, the J call TRBJ2-1; a possible D gene is TRBD1 (6 bases). Trimming cost V 2 bases and J 0 bases, with 8 bases left between them. Germline V lookup: CDR1 ENHRY, CDR2 SYGVKD. The CDR3 spans 15 residues. The CDR3 loop reads CAISETGSSYNEQFF. DNA of the CDR3: TGTGCCATCAGTGAGACAGGGTCCTCCTACAATGAGCAGTTCTTC.

The chain uses TRBV5-5 and TRBJ2-7, with TRBD1 matching 7 bases. This CDR3 is 15 amino acids long. With V trimmed by 5 bases and J by 2 bases, 10 bases remained unmatched. CDR1 and CDR2 from the germline V gene are SGHKS and YYEKEE (reference sequence). CDR3 nucleotides: TGTGCCAGCAGTCCTACAGGGGCCTTTGCCTACGAGCAGTACTTC. As protein: CASSPTGAFAYEQYF.

V gene TRBV6-5 combines with J gene TRBJ1-1, with D possibly being TRBD1 (5 bases). The CDR3 consists of 14 residues. V was clipped by 7 bases and J by 2 bases, with 14 bases between them. CDR1 is MNHEY, CDR2 SVGAGI, per germline. The CDR3 region is CASKLGGFNTEAFF. The CDR3 DNA sequence: TGTGCCAGCAAGCTCGGGGGGTTTAACACTGAAGCTTTCTTT.

This clone was picked up a small number of times. The CDR3 spells CASSTGLSGNTIYF. For the CDR3, the DNA is TGTGCCAGCAGCACGGGACTCTCTGGAAACACCATATATTTT. The rearrangement joins TRBV5-4 to TRBJ1-3; TRBD1 might be the D (5 bases). Between the trimmed V and J ends, which lost 4 bases and 0 bases, there was a span of 8 bases. Looked up from germline, CDR1 is SGHNT and CDR2 is YYREEE (reference sequence). The CDR3 totals 14 residues.

The gene calls are TRBV24-1 and TRBJ2-2, with D perhaps TRBD1 (6 bases). The germline gives CDR1 KGHDR, CDR2 SFDVKD. The CDR3 spans 18 residues. Trimming removed 3 bases from V and 0 bases from J, with 16 bases in between. CDR3 DNA sequence: TGTGCCACCAGTGATCCGAAATTGGACAGAGCGAACACCGGGGAGCTGTTTTTT. Its translation is CATSDPKLDRANTGELFF.

The chain joins TRBV7-8 to TRBJ2-3, with 10 bases that match TRBD1. The junction had 7 bases not matched to a gene; V was cut back by 3 bases and J by 1 base. The CDR3 spans 17 residues. Germline-derived CDR1 and CDR2 are SGHVS and FQNEAQ. This chain's CDR3 is CASSLAGTGVRTDTQYF. The DNA for the CDR3 is TGTGCCAGCAGCTTGGCCGGGACAGGGGTACGCACAGATACGCAGTATTTT.

This CDR3 is CASSHRQFTDTQYF. DNA of the CDR3: TGTGCCAGCAGTCACCGACAGTTCACAGATACGCAGTATTTT. The chain uses TRBV9 and TRBJ2-3; weak D call: TRBD1 (5 bases). Trimming removed 5 bases from V and 2 bases from J, with 12 bases in between. CDR3 length: 14 amino acids. The germline gives CDR1 SGDLS, CDR2 YYNGEE.

This clone was observed once. The chain couples TRBV3-1 (or the pseudogene TRBV3-2) to TRBJ2-3; 11 bases line up with TRBD2. The J segment lost 6 bases and the V segment lost 2 bases, leaving 7 bases of the junction unmatched. CDR1 is LGHDT and CDR2 is YNNKEL in the germline V gene (reference sequence). The CDR3 spans 16 residues. The CDR3 sequence is CASSQLAGGRRDTQYF. The CDR3 DNA sequence: TGTGCCAGCAGCCAATTAGCGGGGGGGCGTAGGGATACGCAGTATTTT.

The chain is built from TRBV7-9 and TRBJ2-3; 16 bases match TRBD2. V lost 4 bases to trimming and J lost 1 base; unmatched junction nucleotides: 5. This CDR3 is built from 18 residues. Germline CDR1 is SEHNR and CDR2 is FQNEAQ (reference sequence). CDR3 sequence reads: CASSSGTSGRGGTDTQYF. CDR3 DNA sequence: TGTGCCAGCAGCTCCGGGACTAGCGGGAGGGGGGGCACAGATACGCAGTATTTT.

In DNA, the CDR3 is TGTGCCAGCAAGACGACAGGGAGTGGCTCCTACGAGCAGTACTTC. The encoded protein is CASKTTGSGSYEQYF. The chain joins TRBV27 to TRBJ2-7, with TRBD1 matching 7 bases. V gave up 7 bases and J gave up 0 bases; unmatched junction bases: 9. Germline CDR1 MNHEY, CDR2 SMNVEV (reference sequence). The CDR3 covers 15 residues.

The genes are TRBV27 and TRBJ1-5, with a tentative D call TRBD1 (5 bases). This CDR3 has 15 amino acids. V was pared by 0 bases and J by 5 bases, with 11 bases between. The germline CDR1 and CDR2 sequences are MNHEY and SMNVEV (reference sequence). CDR3 in DNA: TGTGCCAGCAGTTTATCCCCCCAGGGCCATCAGCCCCAGCATTTT. It translates to CASSLSPQGHQPQHF.

This clone came up once. The V and J genes are TRBV5-1 and TRBJ1-4, with D possibly TRBD1 on 5 matching bases. This CDR3 comprises 14 residues. Trimming removed 4 bases at V and 6 bases at J, with 13 bases between. Per germline, CDR1 SGHRS and CDR2 YFSETQ. CDR3 residues: CASSGGVLDEKLFF. The CDR3 DNA reads as TGCGCCAGCAGCGGGGGGGTTTTAGATGAAAAACTGTTTTTT.

This clone appeared once. The V gene is TRBV30, the J gene TRBJ2-3; D is possibly TRBD1 (6 bases). This CDR3 has 16 amino acids. Looked up from germline, CDR1 is GTSNPN and CDR2 is SVGIG (reference sequence). V lost 2 bases and J 0 bases, leaving 15 bases between the germline ends. CDR3: CAWSKGTRSSTDTQYF. The DNA of the CDR3 is TGTGCCTGGAGTAAGGGGACACGGTCTAGCACAGATACGCAGTATTTT.

V is TRBV13 and J is TRBJ2-6, with D perhaps matching TRBD1 (5 bases). Germline-derived CDR1 and CDR2 are PRHDT and FYEKMQ (reference sequence). The V and J ends lost 11 bases and 0 bases respectively, with 20 bases between them. The CDR3 is 17 residues long. DNA of the CDR3: TGTGCCGGAGCCAGGGTACGTCTAAGCTCTGGGGCCAACGTCCTGACTTTC. It specifies CAGARVRLSSGANVLTF. Filled out from reference TRBV13 and TRBJ2-6, the complete variable domain reads AAGVIQSPRHLIKEKRETATLKCYPIPRHDTVYWYQQGPGQDPQFLISFYEKMQSDKGSIPDRFSAQQFSDYHSELNMSSLELGDSALYFCAGARVRLSSGANVLTFGAGSRLTVL.